The 30 T cell receptor beta chains in this list originate from one sample, sequenced in a study of T cell responses to AZD1222 COVID-19 vaccine. The data were produced by immunoSEQ multiplex PCR, yet TCRdb's version contains in-frame clones alone and is incomplete. The data hold 150,000 or so clones, with roughly nine tenths observed a single time. The sample was peripheral blood, taken on day 0 of AZD1222 vaccination. The origin of the receptors is an adult in good health.

Only a few counts were recorded for this clone. V usage is TRBV10-3 and J usage is TRBJ2-7, with D perhaps assigned TRBD1 or TRBD2 (6 bases each). The CDR3 is 14 amino acids. V lost 4 bases, J lost 4 bases, and 14 bases lay in between. Germline loops: CDR1 ENHRY, CDR2 SYGVKD. In DNA, the CDR3 is TGTGCCATCAGTGCCCAAAGGGGGACTTACGAGCAGTACTTC. Translated: CAISAQRGTYEQYF.

The chain combines TRBV2 with TRBJ2-7, with TRBD2 matching over 8 bases. Losses at the gene ends were 11 bases for V and 3 bases for J; bases not matched to a gene: 9. CDR1 SNHLY and CDR2 FYNNEI come from the germline V gene. CDR3 length equals 13 residues. CDR3 sequence (DNA): TGTGCCGGTAACGGGAGGGTCAGCTACGAGCAGTACTTC. It yields the protein CAGNGRVSYEQYF.

This clone was recorded only once. The rearrangement links TRBV9 to TRBJ1-2; 10 nucleotides match TRBD1. This CDR3 spans 14 amino acids. Unmatched junction bases numbered 3, after V lost 3 bases and J lost 4 bases. The germline V gene has CDR1 SGDLS and CDR2 YYNGEE. CDR3 sequence reads: CASSGGTGAYGYTF. In DNA form, the CDR3 reads TGTGCCAGCAGCGGAGGGACAGGGGCCTATGGCTACACCTTC.

The chain recombines TRBV19 with TRBJ2-7; 7 nucleotides match TRBD1. The junction had 14 bases not matched to a gene; V was cut back by 5 bases and J by 7 bases. CDR1 and CDR2 from the germline V gene are LNHDA and SQIVND (reference sequence). CDR3 length: 15 amino acids. The CDR3 nucleotides are TGTGCCAGTAGTCCCCTTGACAGGGTGACGGGGGAGCAGTACTTC. Translation gives CASSPLDRVTGEQYF.

This clone has just one count. This chain uses TRBV27 with TRBJ1-2, with D possibly being TRBD1 (5 bases). The CDR3 totals 15 residues. V was trimmed by 5 bases and J by 8 bases, leaving 21 bases between them. CDR1 MNHEY and CDR2 SMNVEV come from the germline V gene (reference sequence). Written as DNA, the CDR3 is TGTGCCAGCAGTCCCCAGGGTCCCGGCTTGGGAGGCTACACCTTC. Encoded protein: CASSPQGPGLGGYTF.

This chain joins TRBV9 and TRBJ1-2; 9 bases are shared with TRBD1. J lost 8 bases, V lost 1 base, and 9 bases had no gene match. This CDR3 has 15 amino acids. Per the germline V gene, CDR1 is SGDLS and CDR2 is YYNGEE. The CDR3 protein is CASSVLDRGFFGYTF. For the CDR3, the DNA is TGTGCCAGCAGCGTATTGGACAGGGGTTTTTTCGGCTACACCTTC.

This clone was observed once. V usage is TRBV28 and J usage is TRBJ2-7, with 8 bases lining up with TRBD1. The CDR3 covers 17 residues. Germline V gene sequence: CDR1 MDHEN, CDR2 SYDVKM. V shed 6 bases, J shed 0 bases, and the junction held 13 bases outside the gene matches. In nucleotides, the CDR3 is TGTGCCAGCAGCCCTGCCGAGACAGGGGTCCGCTCCTACGAGCAGTACTTC. Its translation is CASSPAETGVRSYEQYF.

This clone was seen a single time. This sequence joins TRBV10-2 and TRBJ2-3; D not certain. Trimming pared 2 bases from V and 1 base from J, leaving 4 bases between. The CDR3 contains 13 residues. Germline V gene sequence: CDR1 WSHSY, CDR2 SAAADI. CDR3 DNA: TGCGCCAGCAGTGAGCCCGGCACAGATACGCAGTATTTT. As protein: CASSEPGTDTQYF.

This clone has just one count. V gene TRBV27 combines with J gene TRBJ1-4; TRBD1 agrees at 7 bases. The length of the CDR3 is 13 residues. J gave up 4 bases and V 8 bases, and 4 bases lay outside the gene matches. Germline V gives CDR1 MNHEY, CDR2 SMNVEV (reference sequence). The CDR3 is CASRRDSNEKLFF. CDR3 DNA sequence: TGTGCCAGCCGGCGGGACAGTAATGAAAAACTGTTTTTT.

The genes are TRBV18 and TRBJ1-1, with TRBD1 identical over 8 bases. V lost 6 bases and J lost 5; bases outside the gene matches: 8. The CDR3 covers 14 residues. The germline CDR1 and CDR2 sequences are KGHSH and LQKENI. CDR3 sequence (DNA): TGTGCCAGCTCCCCGCAGGGGGCCGGAACTGAAGCTTTCTTT. Translation: CASSPQGAGTEAFF.

The gene calls are TRBV30 and TRBJ1-6; TRBD1 agrees at 8 bases. The CDR3 is 17 residues long. The germline V gene has CDR1 GTSNPN and CDR2 SVGIG (reference sequence). The trim removed 4 bases at V and 0 bases at J, leaving 8 bases unmatched. The DNA of the CDR3 is TGTGCCTGGACCCGATGGACAGGGAGCTCCTATAATTCACCCCTCCACTTT. Translating it yields CAWTRWTGSSYNSPLHF.

The V call is TRBV7-2, the J call TRBJ1-1; 8 nucleotides agree with TRBD1. CDR1 is SGHTA and CDR2 is FQGNSA in the germline V gene. The CDR3 consists of 14 residues. J lost 6 bases, V lost 5 bases, and 8 bases had no gene match. For the CDR3, the DNA is TGTGCCAGCAGCCTAGACAGGGGAAGGTCTGAAGCTTTCTTT. This translates into CASSLDRGRSEAFF.

This chain links TRBV6-4 with TRBJ1-1; unclear D gene. V was pared by 3 bases and J by 1 base, with 6 bases between. Looked up from germline, CDR1 is MRHNA and CDR2 is SNTAGT. The CDR3 contains 13 residues. CDR3 protein: CASSEARNTEAFF. The CDR3, as DNA: TGTGCCAGCAGTGAGGCCAGGAACACTGAAGCTTTCTTT.

This rearrangement joins TRBV28 to TRBJ1-4; no clear D gene. Trimming stripped 2 bases from V and 1 base from J, with 17 bases between. This CDR3 has 18 amino acids. Germline V gene data show CDR1 as MDHEN and CDR2 as SYDVKM. The CDR3 is CASSLAGPTVITNEKLFF. The CDR3 coding sequence is TGTGCCAGCAGTTTAGCTGGTCCCACCGTAATAACTAATGAAAAACTGTTTTTT.

The V gene is TRBV27, the J gene TRBJ2-7, with 7 positions matching TRBD1. Germline assignment: CDR1 MNHEY and CDR2 SMNVEV (reference sequence). The J segment lost 9 bases and the V segment lost 0 bases, leaving 11 bases of the junction unmatched. The CDR3 runs 15 residues. CDR3 in DNA: TGTGCCAGCAGTTTATCCATCTTAGGACAGGACGCGCAGTACTTC. Translation: CASSLSILGQDAQYF.

V and J are TRBV5-1 and TRBJ1-1, with a possible D match to TRBD1 (6 bases). The CDR3 covers 16 residues. Deletions cut 4 bases from V and 4 bases from J, with 20 bases between. Germline CDR1 and CDR2: SGHRS and YFSETQ. CDR3 sequence: CASSPDSGDPSTEAFF. The DNA for the CDR3 is TGCGCCAGCAGCCCGGACAGTGGCGATCCGAGCACTGAAGCTTTCTTT.

The rearrangement uses TRBV7-9 and TRBJ1-1; D uncertain. Trimming shortened V by 4 bases and J by 9 bases, and 12 bases separated the two germline ends. Per the germline V gene, CDR1 is SEHNR and CDR2 is FQNEAQ (reference sequence). The CDR3 runs 12 residues. CDR3 loop: CASSSLEPKAFF. The CDR3 nucleotides read TGTGCCAGCAGCTCCTTGGAGCCTAAAGCTTTCTTT.

The chain uses TRBV5-1 and TRBJ2-7; 8 nucleotides agree with TRBD1. V was pared by 4 bases and J by 1 base, with 10 bases of the junction left unmatched. This CDR3 has 16 amino acids. CDR1 SGHRS and CDR2 YFSETQ come from the germline V gene. CDR3 DNA sequence: TGCGCCAGCAGCCCAGGACAGGGAGCAATATCCTACGAGCAGTACTTC. Its protein is CASSPGQGAISYEQYF.

The V call is TRBV3-1 (or the pseudogene TRBV3-2), the J call TRBJ1-1; D perhaps matches TRBD1 (5 bases). Germline V lookup: CDR1 LGHDT, CDR2 YNNKEL (reference sequence). Deletions cut 3 bases from V and 6 bases from J, with 14 bases between. The CDR3 has 14 amino acids. CDR3 bases: TGTGCCAGCAGCCAGCTACAGGTTGGGGCTGAAGCTTTCTTT. Residues: CASSQLQVGAEAFF.

The rearrangement joins TRBV30 to TRBJ1-4, with TRBD1 identical over 8 bases. Germline assignment: CDR1 GTSNPN and CDR2 SVGIG (reference sequence). V dropped 3 bases and J dropped 6; count of bases not matched to a gene: 3. The CDR3 covers 13 residues. CDR3 sequence reads: CAWRGQAYEKLFF. Here the CDR3 DNA reads TGTGCCTGGAGGGGACAGGCTTATGAAAAACTGTTTTTT.

The CDR3 DNA reads TGTGCCAGTAGTCCTCTTATAGGGAGCAATCAGCCCCAGCATTTT. Its protein is CASSPLIGSNQPQHF. This chain uses TRBV19 with TRBJ1-5; D unclear. V lost 5 bases to trimming and J lost 1 base, with 12 bases between them. The CDR3 runs 15 residues. Germline V gene lookup returns CDR1 LNHDA and CDR2 SQIVND (reference sequence).

The chain carries TRBV9 and TRBJ1-4; 10 bases align to TRBD1. Germline CDR1 and CDR2: SGDLS and YYNGEE. The J segment lost 8 bases and the V segment lost 3 bases, leaving 4 bases of the junction unmatched. The CDR3 contains 14 residues. CDR3 nucleotides: TGTGCCAGCAGCGCCCGGGACAGGGGAGAAAAACTGTTTTTT. It yields the protein CASSARDRGEKLFF.

The J gene is TRBJ1-3, the V gene TRBV10-1; no clear D gene. CDR1 is WNHNN and CDR2 is SYGVQD in the germline V gene (reference sequence). V was shortened by 4 bases and J by 0 bases, with 4 bases between the two germline ends. The CDR3 covers 13 residues. The CDR3 reads CASSVDSGNTIYF. For the CDR3, the DNA is TGCGCCAGCAGTGTGGACTCTGGAAACACCATATATTTT.

J is TRBJ1-2 and V is TRBV7-2, with D maybe TRBD1 (5 bases). The germline V and J ends were trimmed by 5 bases and 6 bases, with 13 bases remaining between them. CDR1 is SGHTA, CDR2 FQGNSA, per germline. The CDR3 totals 13 residues. CDR3 protein: CASSAQGFDGYTF. Here the CDR3 DNA reads TGTGCCAGCAGCGCTCAGGGTTTTGATGGCTACACCTTC.

The V gene is TRBV27, the J gene TRBJ2-7, with 9 bases aligning to TRBD2. V lost 1 base, J lost 2 bases, and 3 bases stayed unmatched. Germline CDR1 is MNHEY and CDR2 is SMNVEV (reference sequence). CDR3 length: 15 amino acids. CDR3 DNA: TGTGCCAGCAGTTTATTCAGGACTAGCGCCTACGAGCAGTACTTC. It codes for CASSLFRTSAYEQYF.

This chain uses TRBV6-5 with TRBJ1-3; no clear D gene. Germline V CDR1 and CDR2: MNHEY, SVGAGI. Trimming stripped 8 bases from V and 1 base from J, with 9 bases between. The CDR3 totals 13 residues. CDR3 bases: TGTGCCAGCTGTCGGGGTTCTGGAAACACCATATATTTT. It encodes CASCRGSGNTIYF.

The J gene is TRBJ2-7, the V gene TRBV28; no firm D call. V gave up 10 bases and J gave up 1 base, with 8 bases separating them. In germline, CDR1 is MDHEN, CDR2 SYDVKM. CDR3 length: 11 amino acids. The chain's CDR3 is CATTDSYEQYF. CDR3 in DNA: TGTGCCACCACAGATTCCTACGAGCAGTACTTC.

The gene calls are TRBV11-2 and TRBJ2-7; D possibly uses TRBD1 or TRBD2 (5 bases each). CDR1 and CDR2 (germline): SGHAT, FQNNGV. CDR3 length equals 15 residues. V gave up 4 bases and J gave up 2 bases, with 15 bases separating them. The CDR3 sequence is CASSSGSTVAYEQYF. Written as DNA, the CDR3 is TGTGCCAGCAGCTCGGGGTCGACAGTTGCCTACGAGCAGTACTTC.

The rearrangement uses TRBV21-1 and TRBJ1-1. TRBV21-1 corresponds to a pseudogene. This CDR3 has 17 residues. The CDR3 coding sequence is TGTGCCAGCAGCAAAGGGGCAGATAGCTTAATGAACACTGAAGCTTTCTTT. This translates into CASSKGADSLMNTEAFF.

The chain couples TRBV6-5 to TRBJ1-1; D not certain. This CDR3 is 13 amino acids long. Germline V gene sequence: CDR1 MNHEY, CDR2 SVGAGI. Trimming shortened V by 5 bases and J by 1 base, and 8 bases separated the two germline ends. The CDR3 DNA sequence: TGTGCCAGCAGTCCCAACTGGAACACTGAAGCTTTCTTT. Amino acid sequence: CASSPNWNTEAFF.